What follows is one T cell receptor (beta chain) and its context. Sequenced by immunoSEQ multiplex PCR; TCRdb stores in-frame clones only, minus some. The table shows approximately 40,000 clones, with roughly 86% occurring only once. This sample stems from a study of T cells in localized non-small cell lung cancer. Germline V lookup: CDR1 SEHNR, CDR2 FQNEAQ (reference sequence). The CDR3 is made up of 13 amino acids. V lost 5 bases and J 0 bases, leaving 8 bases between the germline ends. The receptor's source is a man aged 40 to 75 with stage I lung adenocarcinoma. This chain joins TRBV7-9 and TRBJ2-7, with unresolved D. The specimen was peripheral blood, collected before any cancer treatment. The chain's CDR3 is CASSELTSYEQYF. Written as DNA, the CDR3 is TGTGCCAGCAGCGAACTCACCTCCTACGAGCAGTACTTC.